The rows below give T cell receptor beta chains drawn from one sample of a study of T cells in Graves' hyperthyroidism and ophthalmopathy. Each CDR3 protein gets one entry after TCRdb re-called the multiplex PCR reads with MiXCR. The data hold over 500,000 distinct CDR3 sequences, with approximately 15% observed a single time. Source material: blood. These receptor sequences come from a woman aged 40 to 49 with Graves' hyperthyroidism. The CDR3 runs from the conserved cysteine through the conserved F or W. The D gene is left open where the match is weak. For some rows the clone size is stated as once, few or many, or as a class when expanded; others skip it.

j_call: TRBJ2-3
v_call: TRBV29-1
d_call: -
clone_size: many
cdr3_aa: CSVEDRSRGVDTQYF
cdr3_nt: TGCAGCGTTGAAGATCGGTCTAGGGGGGTAGATACGCAGTATTTT

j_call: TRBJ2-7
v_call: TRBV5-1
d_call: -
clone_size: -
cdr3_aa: CASKGGGGPYEQYF
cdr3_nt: TGCGCCAGCAAGGGGGGGGGCGGTCCTTACGAGCAGTACTTC

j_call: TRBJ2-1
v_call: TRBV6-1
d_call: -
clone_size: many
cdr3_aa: CASTPGWNNEQFF
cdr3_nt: TGTGCCAGCACCCCCGGCTGGAACAATGAGCAGTTCTTC

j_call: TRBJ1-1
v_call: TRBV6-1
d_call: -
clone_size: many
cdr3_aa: CASSEVGGSTEAFF
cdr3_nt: TGTGCCAGCAGTGAAGTTGGGGGAAGCACTGAAGCTTTCTTT

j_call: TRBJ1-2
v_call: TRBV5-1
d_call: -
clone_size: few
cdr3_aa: CASSLEAGEANYGCTF
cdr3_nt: TGCGCCAGCAGCTTGGAGGCAGGAGAAGCTAACTATGGCTGCACCTTC

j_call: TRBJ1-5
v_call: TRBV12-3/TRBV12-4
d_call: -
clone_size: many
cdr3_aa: CASSTDPDQPQHF
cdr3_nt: TGTGCCAGCAGTACAGATCCCGATCAGCCCCAGCATTTT

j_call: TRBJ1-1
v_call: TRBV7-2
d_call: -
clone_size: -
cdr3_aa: CASSPMKAANTEAFF
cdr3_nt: TGTGCCAGCAGCCCAATGAAAGCGGCTAACACTGAAGCTTTCTTT

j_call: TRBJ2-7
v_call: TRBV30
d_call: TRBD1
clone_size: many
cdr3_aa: CAWSESTGHYEQYF
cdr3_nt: TGTGCCTGGAGTGAATCGACAGGGCACTACGAGCAGTACTTC

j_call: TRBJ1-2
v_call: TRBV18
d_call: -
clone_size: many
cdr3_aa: CASSPEGRANYGYTF
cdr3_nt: TGTGCCAGCTCACCTGAGGGCAGAGCTAACTATGGCTACACCTTC

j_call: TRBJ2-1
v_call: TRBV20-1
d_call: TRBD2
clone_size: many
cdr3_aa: CSAISGTSGDNEQFF
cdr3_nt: TGCAGTGCTATATCCGGGACTAGCGGAGACAATGAGCAGTTCTTC

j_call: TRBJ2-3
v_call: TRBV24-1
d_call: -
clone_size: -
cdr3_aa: CATSDLRGDTQYF
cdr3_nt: TGTGCCACCAGTGATTTAAGGGGAGATACGCAGTATTTT

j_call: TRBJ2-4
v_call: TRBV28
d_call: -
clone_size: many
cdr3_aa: CASTPGYSKNIQYF
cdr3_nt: TGTGCCAGCACCCCGGGGTACTCCAAAAACATTCAGTACTTC

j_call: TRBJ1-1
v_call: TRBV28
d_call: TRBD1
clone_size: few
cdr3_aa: CASSFRGGGTEAFF
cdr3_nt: TGTGCCAGCAGTTTCCGAGGGGGCGGAACTGAAGCTTTCTTT

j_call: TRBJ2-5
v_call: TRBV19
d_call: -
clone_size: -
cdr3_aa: CASTPAGEETQYF
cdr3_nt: TGTGCCAGTACCCCGGCCGGTGAAGAGACCCAGTACTTC

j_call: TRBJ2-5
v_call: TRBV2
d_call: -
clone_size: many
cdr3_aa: CASSEMETQYF
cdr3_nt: TGTGCCAGCAGTGAAATGGAGACCCAGTACTTC

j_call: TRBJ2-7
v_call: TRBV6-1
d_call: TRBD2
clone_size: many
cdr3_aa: CASNPGLASYEQYF
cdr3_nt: TGTGCCAGCAATCCGGGACTAGCATCCTACGAGCAGTACTTC